The 18 T cell receptor beta chains reported below all come from one sample, sequenced in a study of blood T cells in healthy people across ages. It was with a sample-barcoded 5' primer and a J-beta primer mix that a second PCR of roughly 7 to 12 cycles was run. TCRdb redid the calling of the 5' RACE reads with MiXCR, one entry per CDR3 protein. In the table there are almost 800,000 distinct CDR3 sequences, 58% of which are singletons. Sequences were obtained from blood. The receptors shown here come from a young man in good health.

V gene TRBV18 combines with J gene TRBJ2-5; 10 nucleotides agree with TRBD1. This CDR3 comprises 16 residues. Per germline, CDR1 KGHSH and CDR2 LQKENI. The V segment lost 3 bases and the J segment 1 base; nucleotides outside the gene matches: 5. The CDR3 protein is CASSPRGQGLQETQYF. CDR3 in DNA: TGTGCCAGCTCACCTAGGGGACAGGGGCTCCAAGAGACCCAGTACTTC.

V gene TRBV7-2 combines with J gene TRBJ2-1; D perhaps matches TRBD1 (5 bases). The CDR3 has 16 residues. From germline, CDR1 is SGHTA and CDR2 FQGNSA. V lost 5 bases and J 7 bases, leaving 21 bases between the germline ends. CDR3 sequence: CASSTRLLGVRNEQFF. DNA of the CDR3: TGTGCCAGCAGCACTCGACTCCTAGGGGTGAGAAATGAGCAGTTCTTC.

The rearrangement links TRBV6-2 or TRBV6-3 to TRBJ1-2, with D hard to call. Germline assignment: CDR1 MNHEY and CDR2 SVGEGT. This CDR3 region has 12 residues. Trimming cost V 8 bases and J 0 bases, with 7 bases left between them. Here the CDR3 reads CASCHPNYGYTF. For the CDR3, the DNA is TGTGCCAGCTGCCATCCTAACTATGGCTACACCTTC.

The V and J genes are TRBV6-5 and TRBJ2-1; TRBD2 might be the D (6 bases). The CDR3 is 14 residues long. Trimming shortened V by 7 bases and J by 6 bases, and 16 bases separated the two germline ends. CDR1 MNHEY and CDR2 SVGAGI come from the germline V gene. The CDR3 sequence is CASIRDSRGNEQFF. As DNA, the CDR3 is TGTGCCAGCATACGGGACTCCCGGGGCAATGAGCAGTTCTTC.

In this sample, this clonotype turned up a few times. For the CDR3, the DNA is TGTGCCAGCAGTTTAAGGGGAAAGCAGTACTTC. This gives the protein CASSLRGKQYF. V is TRBV12-3 or TRBV12-4 and J is TRBJ2-7; perhaps TRBD1 as D (5 bases). This CDR3 is 11 amino acids long. V was shortened by 2 bases and J by 8 bases, with 7 bases between the two germline ends.

The chain is built from TRBV2 and TRBJ1-6, with a possible D match to TRBD1 (5 bases). Germline V lookup: CDR1 SNHLY, CDR2 FYNNEI. V shed 6 bases and J shed 7 bases, with 10 bases lying between them. The CDR3 runs 13 residues. The CDR3 sequence: CASSPGPNSPLHF. The CDR3 DNA reads as TGTGCCAGCAGCCCGGGGCCGAATTCACCCCTCCACTTT.

The rearrangement uses TRBV10-3 and TRBJ1-2, with TRBD1 matching over 7 bases. The V gene end was trimmed by 10 bases and the J gene end by 4 bases; junction bases not matched to a gene: 6. CDR1 is ENHRY and CDR2 is SYGVKD in the germline V gene. The CDR3 extends over 12 amino acids. CDR3: CASKTGTYGYTF. Here the CDR3 DNA reads TGTGCCAGTAAGACAGGGACCTATGGCTACACCTTC.

The V gene is TRBV28, the J gene TRBJ2-1; D is ambiguous. The CDR3 runs to 14 residues. The V end was cut by 7 bases, the J end by 5 bases, with 15 bases between. CDR1 MDHEN and CDR2 SYDVKM come from the germline V gene. This CDR3 reads CASIPLQSHNEQFF. Written as DNA, the CDR3 is TGTGCCAGCATCCCCCTCCAGTCCCACAATGAGCAGTTCTTC.

The chain couples TRBV27 to TRBJ2-5; TRBD1 might be the D (6 bases). The CDR3 loop spans 13 amino acids. Deletions cut 5 bases from V and 4 bases from J, with 11 bases between. Germline V CDR1 and CDR2: MNHEY, SMNVEV (reference sequence). The CDR3 region is CASSNQQGETQYF. CDR3 in DNA: TGTGCCAGCAGTAACCAACAGGGAGAGACCCAGTACTTC.

V usage is TRBV20-1 and J usage is TRBJ2-1, with no clear D. Trimming pared 7 bases from V and 4 bases from J, leaving 17 bases between. Germline V gene sequence: CDR1 DFQATT, CDR2 SNEGSKA (reference sequence). CDR3 size: 14 residues. The CDR3 region is CSEASQKTYNEQFF. CDR3 coding DNA: TGCAGTGAGGCCAGCCAAAAGACTTACAATGAGCAGTTCTTC.

The V and J genes are TRBV7-3 and TRBJ2-3; 12 positions match TRBD2. Germline CDR1 SGHTA, CDR2 FQGTGA. There are 19 residues in the CDR3. Trimming removed 2 bases from V and 2 bases from J; junction bases left unmatched: 11. CDR3 in amino acids: CASSLPRLAGEEDTDTQYF. CDR3 DNA: TGTGCCAGCAGCTTACCCAGACTAGCGGGAGAGGAGGACACAGATACGCAGTATTTT.

The rearrangement joins TRBV5-6 to TRBJ2-6, with 10 bases aligning to TRBD1. V was clipped by 4 bases and J by 0 bases; unmatched bases: 10. Germline V gene data show CDR1 as SGHDT and CDR2 as YYEEEE. The CDR3 has 19 residues. This CDR3 reads CASSTAGTGAPSGANVLTF. CDR3 DNA sequence: TGTGCCAGCAGCACAGCCGGGACAGGGGCCCCCTCTGGGGCCAACGTCCTGACTTTC. The full variable domain, in which reference TRBV5-6 and TRBJ2-6 provide the parts outside the CDR3, is DAGVTQSPTHLIKTRGQQVTLRCSPKSGHDTVSWYQQALGQGPQFIFQYYEEEERQRGNFPDRFSGHQFPNYSSELNVNALLLGDSALYLCASSTAGTGAPSGANVLTFGAGSRLTVL.

This clonotype was detected many times. The chain links TRBV28 to TRBJ1-2, with unresolved D. Per the germline V gene, CDR1 is MDHEN and CDR2 is SYDVKM. This CDR3 is built from 11 residues. V lost 5 bases, J lost 8 bases, and 9 bases lay in between. The CDR3 DNA reads as TGTGCCAGCAGTCTTGGTCGGGGCTACACCTTC. As protein: CASSLGRGYTF.

This clonotype appeared a few times. The gene calls are TRBV6-6 and TRBJ1-1; 7 bases map to TRBD1. Germline V gene sequence: CDR1 MNHNY, CDR2 SVGAGI (reference sequence). The trim removed 4 bases at V and 4 bases at J, leaving 9 bases unmatched. The CDR3 is made up of 15 amino acids. The CDR3 sequence: CASSSTQGVRTEAFF. As DNA, the CDR3 is TGTGCCAGCAGTTCGACTCAGGGGGTTCGCACTGAAGCTTTCTTT.

The chain couples TRBV29-1 to TRBJ2-3; 8 positions agree with TRBD2. The CDR3 extends over 15 amino acids. Germline V lookup: CDR1 SQVTM, CDR2 ANQGSEA. In nucleotides, the CDR3 is TGCAGGGCCAGGCGGGGGGCTAAGAGCACAGATACGCAGTATTTT. This translates into CRARRGAKSTDTQYF.

This sequence joins TRBV29-1 and TRBJ1-2; D ambiguous. The CDR3 is made up of 14 amino acids. Deletions cut 8 bases from V and 4 bases from J, with 20 bases between. Germline V gives CDR1 SQVTM, CDR2 ANQGSEA. CDR3 DNA: TGCAGCTCTGGTGGGTACGGCAACGCCTATGGCTACACCTTC. This codes for CSSGGYGNAYGYTF.

This clonotype was detected once. This sequence joins TRBV5-1 and TRBJ2-1; 9 bases are a match to TRBD2. The V and J ends lost 0 bases and 4 bases, in that order; junction bases with no gene match: 5. The length of the CDR3 is 16 residues. CDR1 and CDR2 from the germline V gene are SGHRS and YFSETQ. The CDR3 region is CASSLAASGTYNEQFF. The CDR3 DNA reads TGCGCCAGCAGCTTGGCTGCTAGCGGGACATACAATGAGCAGTTCTTC.

This clonotype was recorded a few times. The chain joins TRBV20-1 to TRBJ2-5; 7 nucleotides line up with TRBD1. Germline lookup yields CDR1 DFQATT and CDR2 SNEGSKA (reference sequence). The CDR3 extends over 14 amino acids. The V and J ends lost 3 bases and 6 bases, in that order; junction bases with no gene match: 10. The CDR3 nucleotides are TGCAGTGCTAGCGACAGGGTCCTATCCAAGACCCAGTACTTC. Residues: CSASDRVLSKTQYF.